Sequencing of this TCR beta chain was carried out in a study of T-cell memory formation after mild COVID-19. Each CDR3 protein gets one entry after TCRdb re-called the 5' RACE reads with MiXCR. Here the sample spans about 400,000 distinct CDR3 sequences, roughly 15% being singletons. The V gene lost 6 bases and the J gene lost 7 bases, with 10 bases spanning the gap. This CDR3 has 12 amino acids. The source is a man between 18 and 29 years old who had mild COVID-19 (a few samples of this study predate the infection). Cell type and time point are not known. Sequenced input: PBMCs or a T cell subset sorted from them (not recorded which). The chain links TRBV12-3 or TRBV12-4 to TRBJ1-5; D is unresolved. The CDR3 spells CASSLMGQPQHF. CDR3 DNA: TGTGCCAGCAGCCTGATGGGGCAGCCCCAGCATTTT.